The 13 T cell receptor beta chains reported below all come from one sample, sequenced in a study of T cell responses to AZD1222 COVID-19 vaccine. Data came from immunoSEQ multiplex PCR; TCRdb stores just in-frame clones and leaves some out. The sample shows about 100,000 clones, around 86% of them seen only once. This specimen consisted of peripheral blood, obtained on day 0 of AZD1222 vaccination. The receptors originated from an adult in good health.

This chain uses TRBV5-4 with TRBJ2-1; D is undetermined. This CDR3 comprises 15 residues. Trimming removed 0 bases at V and 0 bases at J, with 7 bases between. Germline V lookup: CDR1 SGHNT, CDR2 YYREEE (reference sequence). CDR3 in amino acids: CASSLVGVSYNEQFF. The CDR3 nucleotides read TGTGCCAGCAGCTTGGTTGGGGTCTCCTACAATGAGCAGTTCTTC.

This clone was found once. This sequence joins TRBV24-1 and TRBJ1-1; TRBD1 matches at 7 bases. The CDR3 contains 13 residues. With 0 bases clipped from V and 10 bases from J, the junction kept 4 bases outside the gene matches. Germline values: CDR1 KGHDR, CDR2 SFDVKD. The CDR3, as DNA: TGTGCCACCAGTGATTTGAGGGGGCTCTCAGCTTTCTTT. Translating gives CATSDLRGLSAFF.

The V and J genes are TRBV11-2 and TRBJ2-7; D not resolved. The CDR3 is 13 amino acids. V was shortened by 0 bases and J by 3 bases, with 6 bases between the two germline ends. Per the germline V gene, CDR1 is SGHAT and CDR2 is FQNNGV. The CDR3 region has the DNA TGTGCCAGCAGCTTAGATCTGGTCTACGAGCAGTACTTC. Translating it yields CASSLDLVYEQYF. The full variable domain, rest sourced from reference TRBV11-2 and TRBJ2-7, is EAGVAQSPRYKIIEKRQSVAFWCNPISGHATLYWYQQILGQGPKLLIQFQNNGVVDDSQLPKDRFSAERLKGVDSTLKIQPAKLEDSAVYLCASSLDLVYEQYFGPGTRLTVT.

The rearrangement links TRBV7-9 to TRBJ2-1, with 9 bases that match TRBD2. The CDR3 totals 15 residues. The J segment lost 8 bases and the V segment lost 3 bases, leaving 8 bases of the junction unmatched. Germline lookup yields CDR1 SEHNR and CDR2 FQNEAQ (reference sequence). The CDR3 loop is CASSFGLATVDEQFF. Written as DNA, the CDR3 is TGTGCCAGCAGCTTCGGACTAGCGACCGTCGATGAGCAGTTCTTC.

This chain links TRBV7-8 with TRBJ2-1, with 7 bases matching TRBD1. Unmatched junction bases numbered 8, after V lost 6 bases and J lost 3 bases. This CDR3 is built from 15 residues. Germline values: CDR1 SGHVS, CDR2 FQNEAQ. CDR3 amino acids: CASSRRDRDYNEQFF. CDR3 coding DNA: TGTGCCAGCAGTCGCCGGGACAGAGACTACAATGAGCAGTTCTTC.

The chain couples TRBV2 to TRBJ2-1; 14 nucleotides match TRBD2. This CDR3 region has 19 residues. The trim removed 3 bases at V and 0 bases at J, leaving 7 bases unmatched. CDR1 SNHLY and CDR2 FYNNEI come from the germline V gene. The CDR3 here is CASSDPGTSGGSSYNEQFF. Written as DNA, the CDR3 is TGTGCCAGCAGTGACCCCGGGACTAGCGGGGGCAGCTCCTACAATGAGCAGTTCTTC.

The V and J genes are TRBV10-2 and TRBJ2-7, with 8 bases lining up with TRBD1. This CDR3 spans 14 amino acids. Germline assignment: CDR1 WSHSY and CDR2 SAAADI. Trimming removed 6 bases from V and 0 bases from J; junction bases left unmatched: 4. CDR3 residues: CASRDRVSSYEQYF. For the CDR3, the DNA is TGCGCCAGCAGGGACAGGGTTAGCTCCTACGAGCAGTACTTC.

This clone was seen only once. The chain joins TRBV30 to TRBJ1-2; D is unresolved. V dropped 4 bases and J dropped 4 bases, with 13 bases sitting between them. The germline CDR1 and CDR2 sequences are GTSNPN and SVGIG (reference sequence). This CDR3 contains 13 residues. CDR3 DNA sequence: TGTGCCTGGACGAGGTTGACGCTCTATGGCTACACCTTC. This codes for CAWTRLTLYGYTF.

The V gene is TRBV16, the J gene TRBJ2-2, with 11 nucleotides matching TRBD1. V was clipped by 4 bases and J by 3 bases; unmatched bases: 7. The length of the CDR3 is 17 residues. The germline CDR1 and CDR2 sequences are KGHSY and FQNENV. The DNA of the CDR3 is TGTGCCAGCAGCCCAGGACAGGGGGCGTCGGACACCGGGGAGCTGTTTTTT. This sequence encodes CASSPGQGASDTGELFF. Full variable domain (remainder filled in from reference TRBV16 and TRBJ2-2): GEEVAQTPKHLVRGEGQKAKLYCAPIKGHSYVFWYQQVLKNEFKFLISFQNENVFDETGMPKERFSAKCLPNSPCSLEIQATKLEDSAVYFCASSPGQGASDTGELFFGEGSRLTVL.

This chain joins TRBV11-3 and TRBJ1-1; D gene ambiguous. CDR1 and CDR2 from the germline V gene are SGHNT and YENEEA. The germline V and J ends were trimmed by 7 bases and 1 base, with 7 bases remaining between them. This CDR3 region has 12 residues. The CDR3, as DNA: TGTGCCAGCAACAACAGGAACACTGAAGCTTTCTTT. It is translated as CASNNRNTEAFF.

The chain has TRBV4-1 and TRBJ1-1, with no clear D. There are 13 residues in the CDR3. CDR1 is MGHRA, CDR2 YSYEKL, per germline. Trimming removed 4 bases at V and 3 bases at J, with 9 bases between. CDR3 sequence reads: CASSPRLDTEAFF. CDR3 sequence (DNA): TGCGCCAGCAGCCCTCGGTTGGACACTGAAGCTTTCTTT.

V usage is TRBV19 and J usage is TRBJ1-5; D is perhaps TRBD1 (5 bases). Germline V gene lookup returns CDR1 LNHDA and CDR2 SQIVND (reference sequence). This CDR3 has 17 amino acids. V was cut by 2 bases and J by 0 bases, with 14 bases left in between. The CDR3 region has the DNA TGTGCCAGTAGTATAAGGAGTCGAGGGGATAGCAATCAGCCCCAGCATTTT. This codes for CASSIRSRGDSNQPQHF.

This clone was observed a handful of times. This chain joins TRBV15 and TRBJ2-4; 8 nucleotides line up with TRBD1. CDR3 length: 12 residues. J lost 13 bases, V lost 2 bases, and 4 bases had no gene match. Germline CDR1 LNHNV, CDR2 YYDKDF (reference sequence). The CDR3 region has the DNA TGTGCCACCAGCAGACCGACAGGGGTCCAGTACTTC. Amino acid sequence: CATSRPTGVQYF.